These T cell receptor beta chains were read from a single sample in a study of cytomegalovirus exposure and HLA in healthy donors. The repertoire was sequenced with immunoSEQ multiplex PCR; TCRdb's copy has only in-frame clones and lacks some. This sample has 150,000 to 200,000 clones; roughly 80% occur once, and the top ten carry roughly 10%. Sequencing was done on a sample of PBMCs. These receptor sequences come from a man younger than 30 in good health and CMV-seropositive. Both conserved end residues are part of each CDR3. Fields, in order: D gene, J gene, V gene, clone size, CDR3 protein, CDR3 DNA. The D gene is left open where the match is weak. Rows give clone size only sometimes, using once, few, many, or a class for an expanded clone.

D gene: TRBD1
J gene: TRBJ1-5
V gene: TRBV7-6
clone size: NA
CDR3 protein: CASSSGTGLGKQPQHF
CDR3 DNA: TGTGCCAGCAGCTCAGGGACAGGGCTCGGAAAACAGCCCCAGCATTTT

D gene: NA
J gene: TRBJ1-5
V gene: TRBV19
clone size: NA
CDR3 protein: CASSKMARNNQPQHF
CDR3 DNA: TGTGCCAGTAGTAAGATGGCCAGGAATAATCAGCCCCAGCATTTT

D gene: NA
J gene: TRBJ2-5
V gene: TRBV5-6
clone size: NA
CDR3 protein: CASTTGGGSQETQYF
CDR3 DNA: TGTGCCAGCACCACCGGGGGAGGCTCACAAGAGACCCAGTACTTC

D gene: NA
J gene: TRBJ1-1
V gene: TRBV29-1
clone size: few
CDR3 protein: CSVRSGLDTEAFF
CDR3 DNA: TGCAGCGTTCGGTCGGGGTTGGACACTGAAGCTTTCTTT

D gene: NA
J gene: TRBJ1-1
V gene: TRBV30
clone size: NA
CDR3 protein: CAWAPDVKADTEAFF
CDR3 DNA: TGTGCCTGGGCCCCCGACGTCAAGGCGGACACTGAAGCTTTCTTT

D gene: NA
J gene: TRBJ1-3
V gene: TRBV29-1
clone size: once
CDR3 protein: CSVDSGNTIYF
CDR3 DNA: TGCAGCGTCGACAGTGGAAACACCATATATTTT

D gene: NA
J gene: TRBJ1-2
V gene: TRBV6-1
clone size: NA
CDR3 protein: CASSPQDRDTYTF
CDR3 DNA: TGTGCCAGCAGTCCTCAAGACCGGGACACCTACACCTTC

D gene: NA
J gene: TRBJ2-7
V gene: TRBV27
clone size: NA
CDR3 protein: CASGQGTPSSYEQYF
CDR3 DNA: TGTGCCAGCGGCCAGGGTACACCGAGCTCCTACGAGCAGTACTTC

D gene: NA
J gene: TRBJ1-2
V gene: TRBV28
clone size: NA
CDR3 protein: CASSSGGSYGYTF
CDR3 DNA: TGTGCCAGCAGCTCGGGGGGATCCTATGGCTACACCTTC

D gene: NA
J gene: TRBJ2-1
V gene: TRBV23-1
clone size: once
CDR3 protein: CASSPLGGYNEQFF
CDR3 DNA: TGCGCCAGCAGTCCACTGGGAGGCTACAATGAGCAGTTCTTC

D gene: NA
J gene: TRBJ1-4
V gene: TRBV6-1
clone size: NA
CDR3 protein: CASRPQRGANEKLFF
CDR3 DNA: TGTGCCAGCAGACCCCAAAGGGGCGCTAATGAAAAACTGTTTTTT

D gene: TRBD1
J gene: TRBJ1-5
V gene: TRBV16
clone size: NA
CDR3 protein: CASSQIFYRGNSNQPQHF
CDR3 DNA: TGTGCCAGCAGCCAGATATTTTACAGGGGGAATAGCAATCAGCCCCAGCATTTT

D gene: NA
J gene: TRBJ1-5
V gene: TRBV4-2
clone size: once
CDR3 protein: CASSRRGSNQPQHF
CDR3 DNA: TGTGCCAGCAGCCGTCGGGGGAGCAATCAGCCCCAGCATTTT

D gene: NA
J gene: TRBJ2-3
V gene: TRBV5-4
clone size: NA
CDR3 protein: CASSENLVGASTDTQYF
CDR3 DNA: TGTGCCAGCAGCGAAAACCTAGTTGGTGCTAGCACAGATACGCAGTATTTT

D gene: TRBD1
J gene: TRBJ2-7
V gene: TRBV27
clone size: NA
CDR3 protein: CASRLTGTYEQYF
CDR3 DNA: TGTGCCAGCAGATTGACAGGGACCTACGAGCAGTACTTC

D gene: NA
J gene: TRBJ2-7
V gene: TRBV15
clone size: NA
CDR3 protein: CATSAGPGEDEQYF
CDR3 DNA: TGTGCCACCAGCGCAGGGCCTGGGGAGGACGAGCAGTACTTC

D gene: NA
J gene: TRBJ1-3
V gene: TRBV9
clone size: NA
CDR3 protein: CASSVAWGAGNTIYF
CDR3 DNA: TGTGCCAGCAGCGTAGCTTGGGGGGCTGGAAACACCATATATTTT

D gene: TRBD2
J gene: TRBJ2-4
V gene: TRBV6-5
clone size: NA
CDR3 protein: CASRPLAGGNIQYF
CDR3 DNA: TGTGCCAGCAGACCACTAGCGGGAGGAAACATTCAGTACTTC

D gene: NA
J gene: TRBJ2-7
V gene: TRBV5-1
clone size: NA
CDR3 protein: CASSSDSYEQYF
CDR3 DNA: TGCGCCAGCAGCTCCGACAGCTACGAGCAGTACTTC

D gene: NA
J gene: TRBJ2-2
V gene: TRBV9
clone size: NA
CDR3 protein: CASSVRQRAGKFTGELFF
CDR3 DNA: TGTGCCAGCAGCGTACGGCAGAGGGCGGGGAAATTCACCGGGGAGCTGTTTTTT

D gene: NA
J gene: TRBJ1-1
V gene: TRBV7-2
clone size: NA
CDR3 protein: CASSPRVRDTEAFF
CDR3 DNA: TGTGCCAGCAGCCCCAGAGTTCGGGACACTGAAGCTTTCTTT

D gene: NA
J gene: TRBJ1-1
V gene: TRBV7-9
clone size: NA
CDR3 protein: CASSLDWDKNTEAFF
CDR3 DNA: TGTGCCAGCAGCTTAGATTGGGACAAGAACACTGAAGCTTTCTTT

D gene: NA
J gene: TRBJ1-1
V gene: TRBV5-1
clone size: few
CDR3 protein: CASSGLDMNTEAFF
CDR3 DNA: TGCGCCAGCAGCGGCCTTGATATGAACACTGAAGCTTTCTTT

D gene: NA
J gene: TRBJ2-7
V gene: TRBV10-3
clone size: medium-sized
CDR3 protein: CAISANSTYEQYF
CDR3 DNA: TGTGCCATCAGTGCCAACAGCACTTACGAGCAGTACTTC

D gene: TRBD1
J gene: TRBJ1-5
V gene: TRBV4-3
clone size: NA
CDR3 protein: CASSLQGAEPQHF
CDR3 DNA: TGCGCCAGCAGCCTACAGGGGGCTGAGCCCCAGCATTTT

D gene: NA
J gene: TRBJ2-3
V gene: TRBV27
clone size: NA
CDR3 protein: CASSQYAGDTQYF
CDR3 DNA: TGTGCCAGCAGCCAGTACGCTGGAGATACGCAGTATTTT

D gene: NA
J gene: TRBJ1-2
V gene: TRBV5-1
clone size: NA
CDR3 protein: CASSSPYLTGTKANYGYTF
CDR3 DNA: TGCGCCAGCAGCTCTCCCTACCTAACAGGGACCAAAGCTAACTATGGCTACACCTTC

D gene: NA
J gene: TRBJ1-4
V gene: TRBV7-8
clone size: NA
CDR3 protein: CASSVIKDRSNEKLFF
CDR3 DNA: TGTGCCAGCAGCGTCATAAAGGACAGAAGTAATGAAAAACTGTTTTTT

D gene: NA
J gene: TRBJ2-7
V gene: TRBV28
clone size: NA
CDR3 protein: CASSSSGRVGYEQYF
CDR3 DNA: TGTGCCAGCAGTTCCTCGGGTCGGGTAGGCTACGAGCAGTACTTC

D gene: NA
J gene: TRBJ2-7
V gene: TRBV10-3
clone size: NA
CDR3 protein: CAISDRQTYEQYF
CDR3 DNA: TGTGCCATCAGTGATCGACAGACTTACGAGCAGTACTTC

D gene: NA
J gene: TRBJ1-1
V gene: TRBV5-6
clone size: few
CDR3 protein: CASSSRGGTEAFF
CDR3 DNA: TGTGCCAGCAGCTCCCGCGGGGGGACTGAAGCTTTCTTT

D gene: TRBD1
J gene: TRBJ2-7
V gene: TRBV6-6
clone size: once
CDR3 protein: CASSYTGTVTTYEQYF
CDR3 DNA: TGTGCCAGCAGTTACACCGGGACAGTCACTACCTACGAGCAGTACTTC

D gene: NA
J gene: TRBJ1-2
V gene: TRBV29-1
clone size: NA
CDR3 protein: CSVLIAGYGYTF
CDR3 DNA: TGCAGCGTTCTGATCGCAGGCTATGGCTACACCTTC

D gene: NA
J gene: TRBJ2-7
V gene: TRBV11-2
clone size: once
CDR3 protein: CASDPGVRREQYF
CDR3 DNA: TGTGCCAGCGACCCGGGGGTCCGGCGAGAGCAGTACTTC

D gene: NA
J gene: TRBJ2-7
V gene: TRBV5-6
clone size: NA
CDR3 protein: CASSLSVRVEQYF
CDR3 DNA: TGTGCCAGCAGCTTAAGCGTCAGGGTGGAGCAGTACTTC

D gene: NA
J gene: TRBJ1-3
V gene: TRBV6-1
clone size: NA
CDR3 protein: CASTISGNTIYF
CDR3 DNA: TGTGCCAGCACAATCTCTGGAAACACCATATATTTT

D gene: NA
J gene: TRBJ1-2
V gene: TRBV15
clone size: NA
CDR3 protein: CATSSVELYGYTF
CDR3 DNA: TGTGCCACCAGCAGCGTCGAGCTCTATGGCTACACCTTC